Listed below are T cell receptor beta chains from one sample, sequenced in a study of technical replicates of blood from a handful of donors. Produced via immunoSEQ multiplex PCR; TCRdb's table is partial and in-frame only. The sample lists around 83,000 clones, about 92% occurring once. The sample was T cells isolated from PBMCs. The receptor source for this set is a human donor in good health. Both conserved end residues are part of each CDR3. A D gene is named only where the DNA matches it firmly. A clone size is listed for some rows: how often the clone was seen (once, few, many), or a class if it is expanded.

clone size: .
D gene: .
V gene: TRBV6-5
J gene: TRBJ1-4
CDR3 protein: CASTNRVPSEKLFF
CDR3 DNA: TGTGCCAGCACTAACAGGGTCCCCAGTGAAAAACTGTTTTTT

clone size: .
D gene: .
V gene: TRBV13
J gene: TRBJ1-1
CDR3 protein: CASSLSIMNTEAFF
CDR3 DNA: TGTGCCAGCAGCTTATCAATCATGAACACTGAAGCTTTCTTT

clone size: once
D gene: TRBD2
V gene: TRBV13
J gene: TRBJ2-1
CDR3 protein: CASDSWTSGGGQFF
CDR3 DNA: TGTGCCAGCGATTCTTGGACTAGCGGGGGCGGGCAGTTCTTC

clone size: .
D gene: .
V gene: TRBV6-1
J gene: TRBJ1-2
CDR3 protein: CASSITGNYGYTF
CDR3 DNA: TGTGCCAGCAGTATCACAGGGAACTATGGCTACACCTTC

clone size: .
D gene: .
V gene: TRBV29-1
J gene: TRBJ2-1
CDR3 protein: CSVEDLHGAWGAEQFF
CDR3 DNA: TGCAGCGTTGAAGATCTTCATGGGGCTTGGGGCGCTGAGCAGTTCTTC

clone size: .
D gene: .
V gene: TRBV6-6
J gene: TRBJ1-4
CDR3 protein: CASRQGGGSYEKLFF
CDR3 DNA: TGTGCCAGCAGACAAGGAGGCGGGTCTTACGAAAAACTGTTTTTT

clone size: .
D gene: .
V gene: TRBV11-3
J gene: TRBJ2-1
CDR3 protein: CASSLRNNEQFF
CDR3 DNA: TGTGCCAGCAGCCTCAGGAACAATGAGCAGTTCTTC

clone size: .
D gene: TRBD2
V gene: TRBV5-6
J gene: TRBJ2-7
CDR3 protein: CASSLAAGGAYEQYF
CDR3 DNA: TGTGCCAGCAGCTTGGCGGCGGGGGGAGCCTACGAGCAGTACTTC

clone size: .
D gene: .
V gene: TRBV5-1
J gene: TRBJ1-3
CDR3 protein: CASSLSIGDSGNTIYF
CDR3 DNA: TGCGCCAGCAGCTTGTCAATAGGAGACTCTGGAAACACCATATATTTT

clone size: few
D gene: .
V gene: TRBV19
J gene: TRBJ2-7
CDR3 protein: CASSRGTPVVGSEQYF
CDR3 DNA: TGTGCCAGTAGTAGGGGGACTCCCGTCGTCGGAAGCGAGCAGTACTTC

clone size: .
D gene: TRBD1
V gene: TRBV5-1
J gene: TRBJ2-3
CDR3 protein: CASSLTGGAITDTQYF
CDR3 DNA: TGCGCCAGCAGCTTAACAGGGGGCGCGATCACAGATACGCAGTATTTT

clone size: .
D gene: .
V gene: TRBV4-1
J gene: TRBJ2-7
CDR3 protein: CASSRAHGIHSYEQYF
CDR3 DNA: TGCGCCAGCAGCCGGGCCCACGGGATACACTCCTACGAGCAGTACTTC

clone size: .
D gene: TRBD1
V gene: TRBV13
J gene: TRBJ1-5
CDR3 protein: CASSLSRDRDSNQPQHF
CDR3 DNA: TGTGCCAGCAGCTTAAGCCGGGACAGAGATAGCAATCAGCCCCAGCATTTT

clone size: .
D gene: .
V gene: TRBV6-5
J gene: TRBJ2-7
CDR3 protein: CASSYKSRAYEQYF
CDR3 DNA: TGTGCCAGCAGTTACAAAAGCAGGGCCTACGAGCAGTACTTC

clone size: once
D gene: .
V gene: TRBV28
J gene: TRBJ1-2
CDR3 protein: CASSPGDAGVVDYGYTF
CDR3 DNA: TGTGCCAGCAGCCCCGGCGACGCAGGGGTGGTTGACTATGGCTACACCTTC

clone size: .
D gene: TRBD2
V gene: TRBV9
J gene: TRBJ2-7
CDR3 protein: CASSARGSGRLGEQYF
CDR3 DNA: TGTGCCAGCAGCGCCAGGGGTAGCGGGAGGTTGGGCGAGCAGTACTTC

clone size: .
D gene: TRBD1
V gene: TRBV27
J gene: TRBJ1-1
CDR3 protein: CASTSGGNTEAFF
CDR3 DNA: TGTGCCAGCACCTCAGGGGGGAACACCGAAGCTTTCTTT

clone size: .
D gene: TRBD2
V gene: TRBV11-2
J gene: TRBJ2-1
CDR3 protein: CASSLERGNEQFF
CDR3 DNA: TGTGCCAGCAGCTTAGAGCGGGGGAATGAGCAGTTCTTC

clone size: .
D gene: .
V gene: TRBV6-6
J gene: TRBJ2-7
CDR3 protein: CASQGQGSSYEQYF
CDR3 DNA: TGTGCCAGCCAGGGGCAGGGGAGCTCCTACGAGCAGTACTTC

clone size: .
D gene: TRBD2
V gene: TRBV6-4
J gene: TRBJ2-1
CDR3 protein: CASSDPTERTSCEQFF
CDR3 DNA: TGTGCCAGCAGTGACCCGACCGAACGGACTAGTTGTGAGCAGTTCTTC

clone size: .
D gene: TRBD1
V gene: TRBV6-6
J gene: TRBJ1-2
CDR3 protein: CASSTDRFYGYTF
CDR3 DNA: TGTGCCAGCAGTACGGACAGGTTTTATGGCTACACCTTC

clone size: .
D gene: TRBD2
V gene: TRBV27
J gene: TRBJ2-1
CDR3 protein: CASSLSGSSNEQFF
CDR3 DNA: TGTGCCAGCAGTTTGAGCGGGAGTAGTAATGAGCAGTTCTTC

clone size: .
D gene: .
V gene: TRBV7-8
J gene: TRBJ2-2
CDR3 protein: CASSFSGVPGELFF
CDR3 DNA: TGTGCCAGCAGCTTCTCGGGGGTCCCCGGGGAGCTGTTTTTT

clone size: .
D gene: TRBD2
V gene: TRBV10-3
J gene: TRBJ2-2
CDR3 protein: CAIRASGAQRTGELFF
CDR3 DNA: TGTGCCATCAGAGCTAGCGGGGCCCAACGTACCGGGGAGCTGTTTTTT

clone size: .
D gene: .
V gene: TRBV27
J gene: TRBJ2-5
CDR3 protein: CASSLWTTGGRGETQYF
CDR3 DNA: TGTGCCAGCAGTTTATGGACAACTGGGGGTAGGGGGGAGACCCAGTACTTC

clone size: .
D gene: TRBD2
V gene: TRBV5-1
J gene: TRBJ2-7
CDR3 protein: CASSPLAGGYEQYF
CDR3 DNA: TGCGCCAGCAGCCCTCTAGCGGGAGGGTACGAGCAGTACTTC

clone size: .
D gene: .
V gene: TRBV5-8
J gene: TRBJ1-5
CDR3 protein: CASSPTGGRDQPQHF
CDR3 DNA: TGTGCCAGCAGCCCCACGGGGGGCAGAGATCAGCCCCAGCATTTT

clone size: .
D gene: TRBD2
V gene: TRBV9
J gene: TRBJ2-5
CDR3 protein: CASSVEGHHSSGEETQYF
CDR3 DNA: TGTGCCAGCAGCGTAGAGGGCCACCACTCTAGCGGGGAAGAGACCCAGTACTTC

clone size: .
D gene: TRBD1
V gene: TRBV5-1
J gene: TRBJ2-7
CDR3 protein: CASSWAGTASYEQYF
CDR3 DNA: TGCGCCAGCAGCTGGGCCGGGACAGCCTCCTACGAGCAGTACTTC

clone size: once
D gene: .
V gene: TRBV9
J gene: TRBJ1-5
CDR3 protein: CASSADIGSNQPQHF
CDR3 DNA: TGTGCCAGCAGCGCTGACATAGGTAGCAATCAGCCCCAGCATTTT

clone size: few
D gene: .
V gene: TRBV15
J gene: TRBJ1-5
CDR3 protein: CATSREGTQGNNQPQHF
CDR3 DNA: TGTGCCACCAGCAGAGAGGGTACGCAGGGGAACAATCAGCCCCAGCATTTT

clone size: once
D gene: TRBD2
V gene: TRBV7-9
J gene: TRBJ2-1
CDR3 protein: CASRDPGLAGSSSYNEQFF
CDR3 DNA: TGTGCCAGCAGGGATCCGGGACTAGCGGGTTCGAGCTCCTACAATGAGCAGTTCTTC

clone size: .
D gene: .
V gene: TRBV11-2
J gene: TRBJ2-1
CDR3 protein: CASSPQGNEQFF
CDR3 DNA: TGTGCCAGCAGTCCCCAGGGGAATGAGCAGTTCTTC

clone size: .
D gene: .
V gene: TRBV11-3
J gene: TRBJ1-5
CDR3 protein: CASSLEGANQPQHF
CDR3 DNA: TGTGCCAGCAGCTTAGAGGGGGCAAATCAGCCCCAGCATTTT

clone size: .
D gene: TRBD1
V gene: TRBV15
J gene: TRBJ2-7
CDR3 protein: CATSRDRGREQYF
CDR3 DNA: TGTGCCACCAGCAGAGATAGGGGGCGGGAGCAGTACTTC

clone size: .
D gene: TRBD1
V gene: TRBV7-9
J gene: TRBJ2-3
CDR3 protein: CASAFLPGQGVVDTQYF
CDR3 DNA: TGTGCCAGTGCCTTTTTACCGGGACAGGGTGTTGTGGATACGCAGTATTTT

clone size: .
D gene: TRBD1
V gene: TRBV28
J gene: TRBJ1-5
CDR3 protein: CASRNRGLRPQHF
CDR3 DNA: TGTGCCAGCAGGAACAGGGGATTACGGCCCCAGCATTTT

clone size: .
D gene: .
V gene: TRBV7-7
J gene: TRBJ2-5
CDR3 protein: CASSLDISETQYF
CDR3 DNA: TGTGCTAGCAGCTTAGATATATCAGAGACCCAGTACTTC

clone size: .
D gene: TRBD2
V gene: TRBV5-1
J gene: TRBJ2-1
CDR3 protein: CASSLEASSGGSGKQFF
CDR3 DNA: TGCGCCAGCAGCTTGGAGGCGTCTAGCGGGGGGTCGGGGAAGCAGTTCTTC

clone size: .
D gene: .
V gene: TRBV15
J gene: TRBJ1-2
CDR3 protein: CATSRDTGANYGYTF
CDR3 DNA: TGTGCCACCAGCAGAGACACGGGAGCTAACTATGGCTACACCTTC

clone size: .
D gene: .
V gene: TRBV29-1
J gene: TRBJ2-7
CDR3 protein: CSVEDDRYEQYF
CDR3 DNA: TGCAGCGTTGAAGATGACAGGTACGAGCAGTACTTC

clone size: once
D gene: TRBD1
V gene: TRBV5-1
J gene: TRBJ2-1
CDR3 protein: CASSFPGTGVDEQFF
CDR3 DNA: TGCGCCAGCAGCTTTCCCGGGACAGGGGTCGATGAGCAGTTCTTC